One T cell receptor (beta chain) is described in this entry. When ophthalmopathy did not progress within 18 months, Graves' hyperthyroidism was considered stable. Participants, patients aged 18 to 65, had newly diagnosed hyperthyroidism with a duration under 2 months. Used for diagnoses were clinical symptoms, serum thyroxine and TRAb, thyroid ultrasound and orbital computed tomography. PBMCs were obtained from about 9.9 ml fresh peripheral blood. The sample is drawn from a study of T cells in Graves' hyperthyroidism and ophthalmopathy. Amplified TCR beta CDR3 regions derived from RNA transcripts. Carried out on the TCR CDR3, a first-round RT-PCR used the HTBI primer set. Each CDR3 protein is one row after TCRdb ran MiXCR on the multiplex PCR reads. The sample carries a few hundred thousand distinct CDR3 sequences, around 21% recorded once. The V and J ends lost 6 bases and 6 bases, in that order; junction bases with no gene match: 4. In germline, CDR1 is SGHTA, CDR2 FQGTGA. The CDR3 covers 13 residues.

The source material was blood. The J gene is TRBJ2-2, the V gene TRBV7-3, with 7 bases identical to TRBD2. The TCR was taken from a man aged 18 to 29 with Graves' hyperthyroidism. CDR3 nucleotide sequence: TGTGCCAGCAGGCAAGCGGGACCCGGGGAGCTGTTTTTT. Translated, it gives CASRQAGPGELFF. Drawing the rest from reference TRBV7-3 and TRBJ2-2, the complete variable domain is GAGVSQTPSNKVTEKGKYVELRCDPISGHTALYWYRQSLGQGPEFLIYFQGTGAADDSGLPNDRFFAVRPEGSVSTLKIQRTERGDSAVYLCASRQAGPGELFFGEGSRLTVL.